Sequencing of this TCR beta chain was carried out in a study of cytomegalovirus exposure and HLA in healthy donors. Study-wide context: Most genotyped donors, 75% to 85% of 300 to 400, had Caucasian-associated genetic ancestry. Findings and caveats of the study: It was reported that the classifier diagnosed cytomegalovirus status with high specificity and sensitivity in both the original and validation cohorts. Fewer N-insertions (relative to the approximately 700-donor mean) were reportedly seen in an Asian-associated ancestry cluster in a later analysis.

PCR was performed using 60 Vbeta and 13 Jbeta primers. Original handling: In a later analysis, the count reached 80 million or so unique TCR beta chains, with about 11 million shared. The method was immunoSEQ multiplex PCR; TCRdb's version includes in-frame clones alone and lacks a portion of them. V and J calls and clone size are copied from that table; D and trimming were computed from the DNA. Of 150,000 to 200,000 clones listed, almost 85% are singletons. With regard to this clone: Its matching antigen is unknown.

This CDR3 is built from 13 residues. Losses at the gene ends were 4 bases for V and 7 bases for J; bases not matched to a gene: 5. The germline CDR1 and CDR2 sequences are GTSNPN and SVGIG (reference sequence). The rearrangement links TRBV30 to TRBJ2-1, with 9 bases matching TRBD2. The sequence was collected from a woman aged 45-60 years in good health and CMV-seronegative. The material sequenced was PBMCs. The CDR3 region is CAWNSGRTNEQFF. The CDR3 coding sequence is TGTGCCTGGAATAGCGGGAGAACAAATGAGCAGTTCTTC.